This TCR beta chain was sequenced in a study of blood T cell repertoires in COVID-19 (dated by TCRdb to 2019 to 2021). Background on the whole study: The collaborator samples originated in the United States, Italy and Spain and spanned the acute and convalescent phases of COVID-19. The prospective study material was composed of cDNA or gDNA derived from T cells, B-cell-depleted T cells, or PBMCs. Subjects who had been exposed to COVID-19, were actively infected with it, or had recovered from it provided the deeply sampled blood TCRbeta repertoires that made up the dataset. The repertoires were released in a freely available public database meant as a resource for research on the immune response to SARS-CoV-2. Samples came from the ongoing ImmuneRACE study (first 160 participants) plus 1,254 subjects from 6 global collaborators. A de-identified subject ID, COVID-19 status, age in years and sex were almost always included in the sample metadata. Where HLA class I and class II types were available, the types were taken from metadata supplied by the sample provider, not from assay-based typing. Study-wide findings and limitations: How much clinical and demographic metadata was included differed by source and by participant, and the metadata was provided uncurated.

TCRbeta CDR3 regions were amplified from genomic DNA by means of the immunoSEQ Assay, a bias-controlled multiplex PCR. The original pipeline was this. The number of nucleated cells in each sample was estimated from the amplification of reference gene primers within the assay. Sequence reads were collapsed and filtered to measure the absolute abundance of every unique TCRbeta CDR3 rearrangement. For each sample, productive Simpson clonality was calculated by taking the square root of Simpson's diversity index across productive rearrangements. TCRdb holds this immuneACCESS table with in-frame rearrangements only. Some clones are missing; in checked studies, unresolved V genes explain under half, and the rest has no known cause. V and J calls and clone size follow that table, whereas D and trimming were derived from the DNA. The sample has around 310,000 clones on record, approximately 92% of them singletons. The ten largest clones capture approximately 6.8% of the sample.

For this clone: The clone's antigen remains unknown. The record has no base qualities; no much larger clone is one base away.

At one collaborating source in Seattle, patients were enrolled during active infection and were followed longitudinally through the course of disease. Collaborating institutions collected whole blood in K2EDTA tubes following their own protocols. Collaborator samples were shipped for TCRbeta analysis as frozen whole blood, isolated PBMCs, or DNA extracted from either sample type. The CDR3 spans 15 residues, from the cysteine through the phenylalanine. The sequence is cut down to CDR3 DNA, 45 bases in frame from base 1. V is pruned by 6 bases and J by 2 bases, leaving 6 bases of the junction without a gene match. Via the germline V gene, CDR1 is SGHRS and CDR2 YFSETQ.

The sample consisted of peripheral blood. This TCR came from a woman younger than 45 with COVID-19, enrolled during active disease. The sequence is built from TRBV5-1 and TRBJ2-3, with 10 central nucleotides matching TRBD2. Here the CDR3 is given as CASMSGRAPTDTQYF. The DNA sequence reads TGCGCCAGCATGAGCGGGAGGGCCCCCACAGATACGCAGTATTTT.